Listed below are T cell receptor beta chains from one sample, sequenced in a study of blood T cell repertoires in COVID-19. Produced via immunoSEQ multiplex PCR; TCRdb's table is partial and in-frame only. The repertoire includes tens of thousands of clones, around nine tenths of them detected once, and around 4.5% sits in the top ten. The sequenced sample consisted of peripheral blood. These receptors were obtained from a man aged 60 to 69 with COVID-19, enrolled during active disease. Both conserved end residues are trimmed from each CDR3. Clone size, where shown, is once, few, many, or a class for clones that have expanded.

clone size: .; J gene: TRBJ1-1; V gene: TRBV19; CDR3 protein: ASSRLGQGGTEAF
clone size: .; J gene: TRBJ1-5; V gene: TRBV19; CDR3 protein: ASSLDRANQPQH
clone size: .; J gene: TRBJ2-1; V gene: TRBV28; CDR3 protein: ASRQYNEQF
clone size: .; J gene: TRBJ2-7; V gene: TRBV5-4; CDR3 protein: ASGYGGEQY
clone size: .; J gene: TRBJ1-1; V gene: TRBV19; CDR3 protein: ASDDRMNTEAF
clone size: once; J gene: TRBJ1-2; V gene: TRBV5-6; CDR3 protein: ASSPDRGNYGYT
clone size: .; J gene: TRBJ2-7; V gene: TRBV7-8; CDR3 protein: ASSLARGRGNEQY
clone size: .; J gene: TRBJ1-3; V gene: TRBV28; CDR3 protein: ASSFSGQGAGNTIY
clone size: once; J gene: TRBJ1-1; V gene: TRBV29-1; CDR3 protein: GGGLMNTEAF
clone size: .; J gene: TRBJ2-3; V gene: TRBV4-2; CDR3 protein: ASSQELAGGTDTQY
clone size: .; J gene: TRBJ1-1; V gene: TRBV24-1; CDR3 protein: ATSDHQGGRTEAF
clone size: .; J gene: TRBJ1-1; V gene: TRBV30; CDR3 protein: AWDRGQLSTEAF
clone size: .; J gene: TRBJ1-4; V gene: TRBV4-3; CDR3 protein: ASREATNEKLF
clone size: .; J gene: TRBJ1-3; V gene: TRBV14; CDR3 protein: ASSPQAGNTIY
clone size: .; J gene: TRBJ2-1; V gene: TRBV27; CDR3 protein: ASSPRLAGVGNEQF
clone size: .; J gene: TRBJ1-1; V gene: TRBV25-1; CDR3 protein: ASSGRGGTEAF
clone size: .; J gene: TRBJ2-5; V gene: TRBV7-9; CDR3 protein: ASSLGTILDSETQY
clone size: .; J gene: TRBJ2-6; V gene: TRBV6-5; CDR3 protein: ASSYRRSGANVLT
clone size: .; J gene: TRBJ2-3; V gene: TRBV5-1; CDR3 protein: ASSPGLAPSPSTDTQY
clone size: once; J gene: TRBJ2-7; V gene: TRBV5-6; CDR3 protein: ASSQASVGIY
clone size: .; J gene: TRBJ2-5; V gene: TRBV19; CDR3 protein: ASSALAGRETQY
clone size: once; J gene: TRBJ2-7; V gene: TRBV3-1/TRBV3-2; CDR3 protein: ASSQDHGGTGQEY
clone size: once; J gene: TRBJ2-3; V gene: TRBV19; CDR3 protein: ASSIEGQAGRTDTQY
clone size: few; J gene: TRBJ2-3; V gene: TRBV27; CDR3 protein: ASSPRTGPTDTQY
clone size: .; J gene: TRBJ2-1; V gene: TRBV15; CDR3 protein: ATSRGAGYDNEQF
clone size: .; J gene: TRBJ1-5; V gene: TRBV19; CDR3 protein: ASSGQGRDIPQH
clone size: .; J gene: TRBJ1-1; V gene: TRBV27; CDR3 protein: ASSLVGFNTEAF
clone size: once; J gene: TRBJ2-5; V gene: TRBV12-5; CDR3 protein: ASGLSPGGLAGSQETQY
clone size: .; J gene: TRBJ1-2; V gene: TRBV19; CDR3 protein: ASSMSPKYGYT
clone size: once; J gene: TRBJ1-3; V gene: TRBV29-1; CDR3 protein: SVTKTGTGNTIY
clone size: once; J gene: TRBJ2-5; V gene: TRBV28; CDR3 protein: ASSSSRSVQETQY
clone size: once; J gene: TRBJ2-2; V gene: TRBV9; CDR3 protein: ASSELAAVTGELF
clone size: .; J gene: TRBJ2-4; V gene: TRBV6-2/TRBV6-3; CDR3 protein: ASSYPVPGQGFLHIQY
clone size: once; J gene: TRBJ1-4; V gene: TRBV5-1; CDR3 protein: ASSSGTGHEKLF
clone size: .; J gene: TRBJ2-5; V gene: TRBV19; CDR3 protein: ASSKTGGTETQY
clone size: .; J gene: TRBJ2-1; V gene: TRBV9; CDR3 protein: ASSTRLANEQF
clone size: .; J gene: TRBJ2-7; V gene: TRBV3-1/TRBV3-2; CDR3 protein: ASSLVGGKREQY
clone size: .; J gene: TRBJ2-2; V gene: TRBV7-9; CDR3 protein: ASSSSGRNTGELF
clone size: .; J gene: TRBJ1-6; V gene: TRBV14; CDR3 protein: ASSQDMAEYSPLH
clone size: medium-sized; J gene: TRBJ1-1; V gene: TRBV3-1/TRBV3-2; CDR3 protein: ASSHGTGETEAF
clone size: .; J gene: TRBJ1-2; V gene: TRBV19; CDR3 protein: ASSIPGQGAYGYT
clone size: .; J gene: TRBJ2-3; V gene: TRBV6-5; CDR3 protein: ASSYSRTGLEDTQY
clone size: .; J gene: TRBJ2-5; V gene: TRBV6-5; CDR3 protein: ASSTGTSGIQY
clone size: once; J gene: TRBJ1-5; V gene: TRBV5-5; CDR3 protein: ASSFGTGVFQPQH
clone size: .; J gene: TRBJ1-2; V gene: TRBV28; CDR3 protein: ASREPRPNYGYT
clone size: few; J gene: TRBJ2-7; V gene: TRBV7-8; CDR3 protein: ASSLGGTSGFTGSYEQY
clone size: .; J gene: TRBJ2-7; V gene: TRBV30; CDR3 protein: AWSPYGTGGLYEQY
clone size: .; J gene: TRBJ2-2; V gene: TRBV19; CDR3 protein: ASSPEGRANTGELF
clone size: .; J gene: TRBJ1-2; V gene: TRBV29-1; CDR3 protein: SVEDQGDGYYGYT
clone size: .; J gene: TRBJ1-2; V gene: TRBV20-1; CDR3 protein: SATGDYGYT
clone size: few; J gene: TRBJ1-5; V gene: TRBV19; CDR3 protein: ASSEGQYSNQPQH
clone size: .; J gene: TRBJ2-5; V gene: TRBV6-5; CDR3 protein: ASSYRDSQETQY
clone size: once; J gene: TRBJ2-2; V gene: TRBV24-1; CDR3 protein: ATSDQTTPWTGHTGELF